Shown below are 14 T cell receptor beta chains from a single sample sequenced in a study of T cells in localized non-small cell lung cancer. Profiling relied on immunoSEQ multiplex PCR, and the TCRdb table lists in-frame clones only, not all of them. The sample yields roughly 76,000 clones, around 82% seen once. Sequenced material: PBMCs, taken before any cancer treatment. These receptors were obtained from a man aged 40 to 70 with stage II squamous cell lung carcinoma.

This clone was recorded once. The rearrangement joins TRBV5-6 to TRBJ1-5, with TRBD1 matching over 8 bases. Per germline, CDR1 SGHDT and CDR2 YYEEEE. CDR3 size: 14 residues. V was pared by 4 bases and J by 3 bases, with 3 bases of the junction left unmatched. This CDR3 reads CASSQTGANQPQHF. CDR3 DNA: TGTGCCAGCAGCCAGACAGGGGCCAATCAGCCCCAGCATTTT.

The CDR3 reads CASSQTSGSLDEQYF. As DNA, the CDR3 is TGTGCCAGCAGCCAGACTAGCGGGAGTCTCGACGAGCAGTACTTC. This chain links TRBV6-6 with TRBJ2-7; TRBD2 agrees at 12 bases. J lost 5 bases, V lost 6 bases, and 8 bases had no gene match. CDR3 length equals 15 residues. CDR1 and CDR2 from the germline V gene are MNHNY and SVGAGI (reference sequence).

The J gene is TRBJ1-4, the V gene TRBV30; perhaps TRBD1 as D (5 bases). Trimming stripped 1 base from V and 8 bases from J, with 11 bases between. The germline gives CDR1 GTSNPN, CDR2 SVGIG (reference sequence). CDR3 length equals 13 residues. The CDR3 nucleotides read TGTGCCTGGAGTGGGAGGGGAGGAGAAAAACTGTTTTTT. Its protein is CAWSGRGGEKLFF.

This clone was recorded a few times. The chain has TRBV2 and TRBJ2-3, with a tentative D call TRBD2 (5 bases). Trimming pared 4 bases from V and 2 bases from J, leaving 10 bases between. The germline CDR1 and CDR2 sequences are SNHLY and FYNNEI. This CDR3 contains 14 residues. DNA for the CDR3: TGTGCCAGCAGTGCACGGGGATTCACAGATACGCAGTATTTT. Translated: CASSARGFTDTQYF.

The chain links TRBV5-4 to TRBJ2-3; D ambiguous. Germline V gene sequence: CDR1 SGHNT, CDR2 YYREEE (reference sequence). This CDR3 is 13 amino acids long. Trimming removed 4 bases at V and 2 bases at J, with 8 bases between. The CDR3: CASSRTPTDTQYF. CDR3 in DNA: TGTGCCAGCAGCCGAACCCCCACAGATACGCAGTATTTT.

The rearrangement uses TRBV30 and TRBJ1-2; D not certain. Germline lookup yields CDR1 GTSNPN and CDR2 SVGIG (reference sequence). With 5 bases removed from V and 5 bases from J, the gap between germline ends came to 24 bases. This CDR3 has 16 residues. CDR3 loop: CAWVTPGSLSTYGYTF. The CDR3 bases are TGTGCCTGGGTTACTCCTGGATCCCTCTCCACTTATGGCTACACCTTC.

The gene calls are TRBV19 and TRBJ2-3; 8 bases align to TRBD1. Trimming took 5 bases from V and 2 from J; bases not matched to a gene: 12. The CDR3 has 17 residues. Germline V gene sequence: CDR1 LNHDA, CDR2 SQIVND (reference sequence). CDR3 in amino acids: CASSPRRQGKDTDTQYF. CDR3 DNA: TGTGCCAGTAGTCCCCGCAGACAGGGGAAGGACACAGATACGCAGTATTTT.

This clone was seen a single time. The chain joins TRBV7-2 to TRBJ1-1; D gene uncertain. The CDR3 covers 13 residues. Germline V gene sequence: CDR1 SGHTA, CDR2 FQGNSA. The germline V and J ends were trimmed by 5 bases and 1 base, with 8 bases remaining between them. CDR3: CASSTTRNTEAFF. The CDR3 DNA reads TGTGCCAGCAGCACTACACGGAACACTGAAGCTTTCTTT.

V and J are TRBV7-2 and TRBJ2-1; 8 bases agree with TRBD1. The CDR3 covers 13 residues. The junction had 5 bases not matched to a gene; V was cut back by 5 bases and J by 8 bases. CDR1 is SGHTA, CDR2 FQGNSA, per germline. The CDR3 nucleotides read TGTGCCAGCAGCCGGGGACAGGTCGATGAGCAGTTCTTC. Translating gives CASSRGQVDEQFF.

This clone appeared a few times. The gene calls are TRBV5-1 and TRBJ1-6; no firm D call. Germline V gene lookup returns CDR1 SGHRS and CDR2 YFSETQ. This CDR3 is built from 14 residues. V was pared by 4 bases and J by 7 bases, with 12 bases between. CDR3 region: CASSLGPGNSPLHF. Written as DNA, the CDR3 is TGCGCCAGCAGCCTTGGACCCGGGAATTCACCCCTCCACTTT.

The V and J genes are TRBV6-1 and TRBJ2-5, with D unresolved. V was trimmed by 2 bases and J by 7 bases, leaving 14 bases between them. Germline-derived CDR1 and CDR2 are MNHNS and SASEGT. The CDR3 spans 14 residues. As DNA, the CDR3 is TGTGCCAGCAGTGAATCCCGGCCGGCAGGGACCCAGTACTTC. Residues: CASSESRPAGTQYF.

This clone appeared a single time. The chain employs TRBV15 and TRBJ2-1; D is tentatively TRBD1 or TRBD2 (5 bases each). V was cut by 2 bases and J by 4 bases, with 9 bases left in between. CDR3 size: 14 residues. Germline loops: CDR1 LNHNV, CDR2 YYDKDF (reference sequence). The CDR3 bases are TGTGCCACCAGCAGACCCGAGGGGTACAATGAGCAGTTCTTC. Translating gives CATSRPEGYNEQFF.

The CDR3 loop reads CASSVGGAGTDTQYF. In DNA, the CDR3 is TGTGCCAGCAGTGTGGGAGGGGCCGGCACAGATACGCAGTATTTT. The chain uses TRBV2 and TRBJ2-3, with TRBD2 identical over 7 bases. Germline V lookup: CDR1 SNHLY, CDR2 FYNNEI. The V segment lost 4 bases and the J segment 1 base; nucleotides outside the gene matches: 5. The CDR3 is 15 residues long.

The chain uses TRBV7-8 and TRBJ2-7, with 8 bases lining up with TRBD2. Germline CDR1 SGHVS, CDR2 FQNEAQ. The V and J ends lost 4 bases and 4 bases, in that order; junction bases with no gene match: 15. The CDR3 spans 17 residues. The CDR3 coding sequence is TGTGCCAGCAGCTCCACGACTTCCGGGACTAGGCGGTACGAGCAGTACTTC. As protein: CASSSTTSGTRRYEQYF.